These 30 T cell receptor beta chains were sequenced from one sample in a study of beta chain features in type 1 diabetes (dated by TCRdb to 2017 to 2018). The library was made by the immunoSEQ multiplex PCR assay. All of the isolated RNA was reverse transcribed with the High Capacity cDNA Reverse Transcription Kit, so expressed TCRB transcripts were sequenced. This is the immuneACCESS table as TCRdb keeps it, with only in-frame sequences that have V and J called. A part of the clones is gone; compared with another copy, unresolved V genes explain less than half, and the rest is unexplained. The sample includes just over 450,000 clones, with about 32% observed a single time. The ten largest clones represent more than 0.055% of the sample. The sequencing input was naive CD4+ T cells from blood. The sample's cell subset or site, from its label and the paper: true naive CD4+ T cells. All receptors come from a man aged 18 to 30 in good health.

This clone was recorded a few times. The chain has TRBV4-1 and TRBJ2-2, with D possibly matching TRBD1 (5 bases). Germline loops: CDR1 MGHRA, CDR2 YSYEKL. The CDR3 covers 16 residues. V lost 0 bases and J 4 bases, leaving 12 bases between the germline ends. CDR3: CASSQDTTALTGELFF. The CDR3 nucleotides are TGCGCCAGCAGCCAAGATACGACAGCCCTCACCGGGGAGCTGTTTTTT.

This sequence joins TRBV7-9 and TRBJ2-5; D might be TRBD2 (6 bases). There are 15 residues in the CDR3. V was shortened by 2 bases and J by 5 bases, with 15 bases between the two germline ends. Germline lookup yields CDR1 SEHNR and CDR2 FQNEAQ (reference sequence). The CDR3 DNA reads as TGTGCCAGCAGCTTATGGGAGGACCCCCGGGAGACCCAGTACTTC. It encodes CASSLWEDPRETQYF.

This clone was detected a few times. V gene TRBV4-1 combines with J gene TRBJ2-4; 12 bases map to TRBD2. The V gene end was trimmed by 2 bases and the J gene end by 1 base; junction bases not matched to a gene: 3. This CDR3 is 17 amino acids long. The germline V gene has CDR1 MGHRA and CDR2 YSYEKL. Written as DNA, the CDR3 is TGCGCCAGCAGCCAACCTACTAGCGGGAGGGCCAAAAACATTCAGTACTTC. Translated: CASSQPTSGRAKNIQYF.

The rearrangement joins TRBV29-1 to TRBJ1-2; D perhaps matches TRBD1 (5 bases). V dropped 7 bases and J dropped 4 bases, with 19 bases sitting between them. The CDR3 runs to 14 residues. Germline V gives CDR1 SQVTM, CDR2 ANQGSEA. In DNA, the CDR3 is TGCAGCGCAACTCTCGAAGGCGGGGGCTATGGCTACACCTTC. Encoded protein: CSATLEGGGYGYTF.

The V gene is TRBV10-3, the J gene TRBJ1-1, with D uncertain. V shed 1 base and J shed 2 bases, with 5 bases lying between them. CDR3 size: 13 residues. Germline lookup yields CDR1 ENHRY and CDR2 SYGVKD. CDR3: CAISEYDNTEAFF. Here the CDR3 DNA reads TGTGCCATCAGTGAGTACGATAACACTGAAGCTTTCTTT.

Written as DNA, the CDR3 is TGTGCCAGCTCAGCGAAACAGGGAGTAGGAGAGACCCAGTACTTC. This sequence encodes CASSAKQGVGETQYF. This sequence joins TRBV18 and TRBJ2-5, with D possibly matching TRBD1 (6 bases). This CDR3 comprises 15 residues. Germline CDR1 reads KGHSH; CDR2 reads LQKENI. The V and J ends lost 5 bases and 4 bases respectively, with 17 bases between them.

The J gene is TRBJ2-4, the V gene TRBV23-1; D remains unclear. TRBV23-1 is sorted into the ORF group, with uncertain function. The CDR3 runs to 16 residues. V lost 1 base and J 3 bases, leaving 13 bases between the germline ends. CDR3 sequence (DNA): TGCGCCAGCAGTCAATACCCAGGCGCTATCAAAAACATTCAGTACTTC. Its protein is CASSQYPGAIKNIQYF.

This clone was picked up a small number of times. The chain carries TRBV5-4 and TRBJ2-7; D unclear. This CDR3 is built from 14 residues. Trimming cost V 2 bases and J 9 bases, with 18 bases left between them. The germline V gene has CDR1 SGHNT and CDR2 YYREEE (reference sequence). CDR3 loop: CASSFHPSPTGQYF. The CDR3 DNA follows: TGTGCCAGCAGCTTTCACCCCTCCCCTACGGGGCAGTACTTC.

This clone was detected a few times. CDR3 DNA sequence: TGCGCCAGCAGCCAGGGACTAGTGTCTCCATACAATGAGCAGTTCTTC. Residues: CASSQGLVSPYNEQFF. The genes are TRBV5-1 and TRBJ2-1; 8 nucleotides agree with TRBD2. The CDR3 length is 16 residues. J was trimmed by 4 bases and V by 4 bases; bases with no gene match: 10. The germline gives CDR1 SGHRS, CDR2 YFSETQ. Together with reference TRBV5-1 and TRBJ2-1, the CDR3 gives the full variable domain: KAGVTQTPRYLIKTRGQQVTLSCSPISGHRSVSWYQQTPGQGLQFLFEYFSETQRNKGNFPGRFSGRQFSNSRSEMNVSTLELGDSALYLCASSQGLVSPYNEQFFGPGTRLTVL.

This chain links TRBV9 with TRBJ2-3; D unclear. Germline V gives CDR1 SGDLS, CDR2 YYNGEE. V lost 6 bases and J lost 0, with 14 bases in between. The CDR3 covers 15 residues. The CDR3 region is CASTSGYESTDTQYF. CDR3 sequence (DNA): TGTGCCAGCACCTCTGGCTACGAGAGCACAGATACGCAGTATTTT. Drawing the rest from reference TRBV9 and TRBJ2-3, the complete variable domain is DSGVTQTPKHLITATGQRVTLRCSPRSGDLSVYWYQQSLDQGLQFLIQYYNGEERAKGNILERFSAQQFPDLHSELNLSSLELGDSALYFCASTSGYESTDTQYFGPGTRLTVL.

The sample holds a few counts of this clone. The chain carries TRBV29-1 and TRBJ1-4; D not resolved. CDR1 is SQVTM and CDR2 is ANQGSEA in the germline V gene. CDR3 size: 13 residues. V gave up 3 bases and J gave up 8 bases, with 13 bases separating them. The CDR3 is CSVEVGSNEKLFF. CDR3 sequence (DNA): TGCAGCGTTGAGGTTGGGTCGAACGAAAAACTGTTTTTT.

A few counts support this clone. CDR3 bases: TGTGCCAGCAGCTTCAGAGGGTCGGCGCAGCCCCAGCATTTT. Its protein is CASSFRGSAQPQHF. J is TRBJ1-5 and V is TRBV5-6; D ambiguous. This CDR3 has 14 amino acids. Germline-derived CDR1 and CDR2 are SGHDT and YYEEEE. V shed 2 bases and J shed 7 bases, with 13 bases lying between them.

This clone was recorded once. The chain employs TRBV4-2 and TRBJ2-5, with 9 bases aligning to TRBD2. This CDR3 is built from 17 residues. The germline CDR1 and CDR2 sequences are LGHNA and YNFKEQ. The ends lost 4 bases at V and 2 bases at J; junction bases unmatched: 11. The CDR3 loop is CASSPTGRLAAQETQYF. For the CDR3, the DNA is TGTGCCAGCAGCCCAACCGGAAGACTAGCGGCACAAGAGACCCAGTACTTC.

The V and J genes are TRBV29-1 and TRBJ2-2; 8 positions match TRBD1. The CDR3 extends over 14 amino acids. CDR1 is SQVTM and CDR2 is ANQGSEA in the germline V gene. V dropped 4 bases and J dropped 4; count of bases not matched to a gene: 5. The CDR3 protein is CSVGETGATGELFF. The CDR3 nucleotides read TGCAGCGTTGGGGAGACAGGGGCCACCGGGGAGCTGTTTTTT.

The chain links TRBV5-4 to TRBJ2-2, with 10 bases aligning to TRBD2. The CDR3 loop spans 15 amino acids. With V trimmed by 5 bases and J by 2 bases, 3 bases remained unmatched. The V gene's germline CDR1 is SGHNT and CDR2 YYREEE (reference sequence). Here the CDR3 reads CASSRTSGNTGELFF. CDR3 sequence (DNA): TGTGCCAGCAGTCGGACTAGCGGAAACACCGGGGAGCTGTTTTTT.

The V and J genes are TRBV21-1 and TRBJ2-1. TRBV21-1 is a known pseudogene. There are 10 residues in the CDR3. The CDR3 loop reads CASSKGQQFF. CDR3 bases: TGTGCCAGCAGCAAAGGTCAGCAGTTCTTC.

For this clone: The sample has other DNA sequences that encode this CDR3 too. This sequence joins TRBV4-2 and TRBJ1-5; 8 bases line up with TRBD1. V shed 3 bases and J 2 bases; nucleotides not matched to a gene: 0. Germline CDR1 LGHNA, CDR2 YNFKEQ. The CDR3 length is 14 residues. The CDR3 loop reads CASSQDRGNQPQHF. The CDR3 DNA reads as TGTGCCAGCAGCCAGGACAGGGGCAATCAGCCCCAGCATTTT.

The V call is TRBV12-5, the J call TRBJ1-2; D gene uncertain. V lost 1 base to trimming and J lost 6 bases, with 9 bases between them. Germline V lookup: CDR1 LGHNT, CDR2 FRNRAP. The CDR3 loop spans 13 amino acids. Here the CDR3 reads CASGLDRLHGYTF. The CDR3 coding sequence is TGTGCTAGTGGTTTGGACAGACTCCATGGCTACACCTTC.

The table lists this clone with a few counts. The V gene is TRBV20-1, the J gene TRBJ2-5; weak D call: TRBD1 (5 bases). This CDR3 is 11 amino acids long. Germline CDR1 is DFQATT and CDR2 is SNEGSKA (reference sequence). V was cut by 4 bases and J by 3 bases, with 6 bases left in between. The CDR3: CSANRKETQYF. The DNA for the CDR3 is TGCAGTGCTAACAGGAAAGAGACCCAGTACTTC.

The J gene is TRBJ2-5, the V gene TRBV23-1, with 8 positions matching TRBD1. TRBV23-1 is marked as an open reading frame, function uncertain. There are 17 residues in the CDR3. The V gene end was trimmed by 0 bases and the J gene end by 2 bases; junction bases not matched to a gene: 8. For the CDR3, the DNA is TGCGCCAGCAGTCAATCGGAGGCAGGGGGCGGACAAGAGACCCAGTACTTC. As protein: CASSQSEAGGGQETQYF.

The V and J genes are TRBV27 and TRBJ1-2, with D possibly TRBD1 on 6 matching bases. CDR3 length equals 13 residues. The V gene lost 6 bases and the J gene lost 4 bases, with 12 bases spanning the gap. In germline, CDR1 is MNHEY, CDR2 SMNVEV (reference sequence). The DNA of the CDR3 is TGTGCCAGCAGCCAGAGAGGGGGCTATGGCTACACCTTC. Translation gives CASSQRGGYGYTF.

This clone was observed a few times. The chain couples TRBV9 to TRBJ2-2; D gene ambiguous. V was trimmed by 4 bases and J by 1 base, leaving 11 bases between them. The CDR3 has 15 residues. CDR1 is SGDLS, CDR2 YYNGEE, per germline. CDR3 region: CASSIRTGNTGELFF. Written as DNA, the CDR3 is TGTGCCAGCAGCATCCGGACGGGGAACACCGGGGAGCTGTTTTTT.

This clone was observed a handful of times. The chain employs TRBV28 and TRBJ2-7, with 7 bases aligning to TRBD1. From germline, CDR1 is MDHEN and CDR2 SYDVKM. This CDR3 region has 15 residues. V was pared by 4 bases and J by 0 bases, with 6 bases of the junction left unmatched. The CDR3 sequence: CASSSRTGSSYEQYF. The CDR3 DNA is TGTGCCAGCAGTTCAAGGACAGGAAGCTCCTACGAGCAGTACTTC.

The CDR3 region has the DNA TGTGCCAACCGGGACAATATCCACGAGCAGTACTTC. Its translation is CANRDNIHEQYF. V is TRBV2 and J is TRBJ2-7, with a possible D match to TRBD1 (6 bases). Trimming shortened V by 10 bases and J by 5 bases, and 15 bases separated the two germline ends. The CDR3 is 12 residues long. Looked up from germline, CDR1 is SNHLY and CDR2 is FYNNEI.

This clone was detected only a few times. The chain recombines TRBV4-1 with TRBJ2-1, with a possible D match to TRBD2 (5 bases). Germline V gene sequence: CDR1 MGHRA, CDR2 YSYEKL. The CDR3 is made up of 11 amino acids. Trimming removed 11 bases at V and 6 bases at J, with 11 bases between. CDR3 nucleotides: TGCGCCTCCCGCCGGGGCAATGAGCAGTTCTTC. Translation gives CASRRGNEQFF.

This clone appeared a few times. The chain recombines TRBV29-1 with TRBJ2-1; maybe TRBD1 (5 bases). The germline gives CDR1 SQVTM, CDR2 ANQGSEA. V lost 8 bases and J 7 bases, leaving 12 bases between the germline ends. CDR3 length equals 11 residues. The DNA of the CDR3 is TGCAGCCAAACCTACAGGAATGAGCAGTTCTTC. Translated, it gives CSQTYRNEQFF.

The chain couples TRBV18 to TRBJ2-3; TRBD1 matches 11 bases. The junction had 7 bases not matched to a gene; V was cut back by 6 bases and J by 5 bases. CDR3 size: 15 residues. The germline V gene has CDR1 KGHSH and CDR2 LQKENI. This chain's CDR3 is CASSRDRGKEDTQYF. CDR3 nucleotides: TGTGCCAGCTCCCGGGACAGGGGGAAGGAAGATACGCAGTATTTT.

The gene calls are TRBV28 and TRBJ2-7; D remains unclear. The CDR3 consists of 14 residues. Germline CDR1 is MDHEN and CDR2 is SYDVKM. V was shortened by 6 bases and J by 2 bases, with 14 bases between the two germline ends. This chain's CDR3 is CASSPPGNAYEQYF. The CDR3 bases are TGTGCCAGCAGCCCTCCGGGTAATGCCTACGAGCAGTACTTC.

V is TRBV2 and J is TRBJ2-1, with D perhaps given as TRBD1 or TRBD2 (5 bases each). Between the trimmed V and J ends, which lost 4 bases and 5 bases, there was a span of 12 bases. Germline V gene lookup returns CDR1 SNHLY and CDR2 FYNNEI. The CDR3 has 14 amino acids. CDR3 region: CASSGRGVHNEQFF. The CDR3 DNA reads TGTGCCAGCAGTGGTAGGGGAGTCCACAATGAGCAGTTCTTC.

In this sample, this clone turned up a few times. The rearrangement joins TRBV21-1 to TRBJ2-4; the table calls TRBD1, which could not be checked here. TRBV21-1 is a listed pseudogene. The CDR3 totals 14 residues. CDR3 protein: CASTDRAFGNIQYF. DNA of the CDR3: TGTGCCAGCACGGACAGGGCTTTTGGAAACATTCAGTACTTC.